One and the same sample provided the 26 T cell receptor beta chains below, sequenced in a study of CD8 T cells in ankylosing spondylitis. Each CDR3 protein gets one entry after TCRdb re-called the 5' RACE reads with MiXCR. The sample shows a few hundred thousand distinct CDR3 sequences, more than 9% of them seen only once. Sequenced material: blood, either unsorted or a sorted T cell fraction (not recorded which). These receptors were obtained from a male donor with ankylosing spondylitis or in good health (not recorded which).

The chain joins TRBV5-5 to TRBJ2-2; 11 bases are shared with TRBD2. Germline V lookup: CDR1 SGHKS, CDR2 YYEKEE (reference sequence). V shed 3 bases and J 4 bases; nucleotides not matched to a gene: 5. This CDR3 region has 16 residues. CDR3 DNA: TGTGCCAGCAGCTCACCTAGCGGGGGGACCACCGGGGAGCTGTTTTTT. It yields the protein CASSSPSGGTTGELFF.

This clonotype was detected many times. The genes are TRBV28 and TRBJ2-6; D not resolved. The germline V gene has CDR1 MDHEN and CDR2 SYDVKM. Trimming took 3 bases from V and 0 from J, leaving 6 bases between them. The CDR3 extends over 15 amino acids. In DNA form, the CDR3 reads TGTGCCAGCAGTTTGTTTCCCTCTGGGGCCAACGTCCTGACTTTC. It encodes CASSLFPSGANVLTF.

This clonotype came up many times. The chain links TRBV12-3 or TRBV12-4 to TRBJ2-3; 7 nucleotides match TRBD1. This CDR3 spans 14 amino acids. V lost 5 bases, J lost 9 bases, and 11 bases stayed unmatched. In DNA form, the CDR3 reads TGTGCCAGCAGTAGAGGGACAGAGGATTTGACGCAGTATTTT. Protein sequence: CASSRGTEDLTQYF.

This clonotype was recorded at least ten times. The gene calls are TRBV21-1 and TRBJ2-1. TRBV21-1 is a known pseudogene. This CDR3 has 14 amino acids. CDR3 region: CASSTGRMSDEQFF. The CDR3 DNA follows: TGTGCCAGCAGCACAGGGAGAATGAGTGATGAGCAGTTCTTC.

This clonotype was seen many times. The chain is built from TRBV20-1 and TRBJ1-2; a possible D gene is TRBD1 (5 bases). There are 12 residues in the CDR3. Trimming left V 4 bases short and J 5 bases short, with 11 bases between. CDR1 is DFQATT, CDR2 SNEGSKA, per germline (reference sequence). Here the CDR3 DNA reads TGCAGTGCTAAGGACGGGGGATATGGCTACACCTTC. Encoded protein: CSAKDGGYGYTF.

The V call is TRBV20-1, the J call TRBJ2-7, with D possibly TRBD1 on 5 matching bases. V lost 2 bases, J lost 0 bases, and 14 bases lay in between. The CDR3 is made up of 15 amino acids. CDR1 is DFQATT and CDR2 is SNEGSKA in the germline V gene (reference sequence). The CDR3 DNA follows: TGCAGTGCTAGAAACATGACAGCCATCTCCTACGAGCAGTACTTC. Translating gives CSARNMTAISYEQYF.

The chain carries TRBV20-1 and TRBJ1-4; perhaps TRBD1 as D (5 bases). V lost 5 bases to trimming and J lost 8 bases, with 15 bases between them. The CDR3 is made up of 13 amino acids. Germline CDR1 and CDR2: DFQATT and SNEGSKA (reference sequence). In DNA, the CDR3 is TGCAGTGCTCGGACATCCGTCGGCGAAAAACTGTTTTTT. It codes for CSARTSVGEKLFF.

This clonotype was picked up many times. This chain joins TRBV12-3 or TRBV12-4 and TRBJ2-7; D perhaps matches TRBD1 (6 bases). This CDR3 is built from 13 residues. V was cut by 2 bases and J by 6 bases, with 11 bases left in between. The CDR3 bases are TGTGCCAGCAGTTTAACAGGGTTCCTCGAGCAGTACTTC. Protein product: CASSLTGFLEQYF.

The CDR3 DNA reads TGCAGTGCCACGGCCTCCGGCAATGAGCAGTTCTTC. It translates to CSATASGNEQFF. The chain couples TRBV20-1 to TRBJ2-1, with D unclear. The CDR3 totals 12 residues. Germline V CDR1 and CDR2: DFQATT, SNEGSKA (reference sequence). V gave up 6 bases and J gave up 6 bases, with 12 bases separating them.

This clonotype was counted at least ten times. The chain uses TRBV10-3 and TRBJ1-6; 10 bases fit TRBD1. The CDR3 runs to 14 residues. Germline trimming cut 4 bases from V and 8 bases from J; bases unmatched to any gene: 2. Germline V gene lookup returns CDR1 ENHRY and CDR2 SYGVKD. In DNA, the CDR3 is TGTGCCATCAGTGGGGGACAGGGGCATTCACCCCTCCACTTT. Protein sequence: CAISGGQGHSPLHF.

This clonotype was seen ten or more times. The CDR3 is CASSLQGAYTEAFF. The DNA of the CDR3 is TGTGCCAGCAGTTTGCAGGGGGCGTACACTGAAGCTTTCTTT. The chain couples TRBV12-3 or TRBV12-4 to TRBJ1-1; 8 bases are a match to TRBD1. The CDR3 contains 14 residues. With V trimmed by 3 bases and J by 3 bases, 3 bases remained unmatched.

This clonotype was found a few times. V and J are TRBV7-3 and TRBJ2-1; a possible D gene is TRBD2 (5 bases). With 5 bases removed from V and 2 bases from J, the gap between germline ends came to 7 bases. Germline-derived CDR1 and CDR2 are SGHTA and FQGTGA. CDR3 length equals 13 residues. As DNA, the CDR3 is TGTGCCAGCAGCATCGGGACCTACAATGAGCAGTTCTTC. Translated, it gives CASSIGTYNEQFF.

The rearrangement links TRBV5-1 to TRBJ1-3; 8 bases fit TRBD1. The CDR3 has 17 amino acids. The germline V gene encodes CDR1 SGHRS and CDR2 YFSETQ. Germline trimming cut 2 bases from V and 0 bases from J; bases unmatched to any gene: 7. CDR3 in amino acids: CASSFTPGQGSGNTIYF. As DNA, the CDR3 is TGCGCCAGCAGCTTTACGCCCGGACAGGGCTCTGGAAACACCATATATTTT. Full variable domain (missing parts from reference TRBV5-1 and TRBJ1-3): KAGVTQTPRYLIKTRGQQVTLSCSPISGHRSVSWYQQTPGQGLQFLFEYFSETQRNKGNFPGRFSGRQFSNSRSEMNVSTLELGDSALYLCASSFTPGQGSGNTIYFGEGSWLTVV.

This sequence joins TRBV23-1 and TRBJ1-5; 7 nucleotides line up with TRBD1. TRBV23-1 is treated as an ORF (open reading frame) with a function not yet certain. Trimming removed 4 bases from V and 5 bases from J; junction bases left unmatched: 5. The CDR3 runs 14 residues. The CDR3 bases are TGCGCCAGCAGTCTCTTACAGGGGTATCAGCCCCAGCATTTT. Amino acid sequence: CASSLLQGYQPQHF.

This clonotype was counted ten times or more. The CDR3 reads CASRRPGKSYNEQFF. The CDR3 DNA reads TGTGCCAGCAGACGTCCAGGGAAATCCTACAATGAGCAGTTCTTC. The chain has TRBV9 and TRBJ2-1; the D gene is possibly TRBD1 (5 bases). The CDR3 totals 15 residues. V was cut by 5 bases and J by 1 base, with 13 bases left in between. Germline assignment: CDR1 SGDLS and CDR2 YYNGEE.

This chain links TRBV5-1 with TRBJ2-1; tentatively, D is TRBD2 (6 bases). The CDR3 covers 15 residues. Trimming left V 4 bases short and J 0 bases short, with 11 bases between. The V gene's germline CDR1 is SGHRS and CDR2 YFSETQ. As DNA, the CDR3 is TGCGCCAGCAGCCCAGACGGGAGCTCCTACAATGAGCAGTTCTTC. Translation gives CASSPDGSSYNEQFF.

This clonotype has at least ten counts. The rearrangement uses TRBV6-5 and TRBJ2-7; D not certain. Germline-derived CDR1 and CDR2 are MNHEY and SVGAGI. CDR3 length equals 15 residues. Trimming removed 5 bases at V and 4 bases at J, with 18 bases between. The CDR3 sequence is CASSPSVGNQYEQYF. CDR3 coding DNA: TGTGCCAGCAGTCCCTCGGTGGGAAATCAATACGAGCAGTACTTC.

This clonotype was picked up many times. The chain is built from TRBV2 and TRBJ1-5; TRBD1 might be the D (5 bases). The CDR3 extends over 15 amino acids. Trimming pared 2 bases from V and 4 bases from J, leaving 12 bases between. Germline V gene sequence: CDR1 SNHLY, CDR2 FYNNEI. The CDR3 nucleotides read TGTGCCAGCAGTGAATTGGGACGACAGAATCAGCCCCAGCATTTT. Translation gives CASSELGRQNQPQHF.

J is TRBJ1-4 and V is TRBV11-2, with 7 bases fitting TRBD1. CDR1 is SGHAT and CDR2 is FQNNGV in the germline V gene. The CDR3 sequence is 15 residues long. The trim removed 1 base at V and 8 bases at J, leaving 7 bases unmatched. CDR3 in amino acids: CASSLGGTAGEKLFF. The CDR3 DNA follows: TGTGCCAGCAGCTTAGGAGGGACAGCGGGCGAAAAACTGTTTTTT.

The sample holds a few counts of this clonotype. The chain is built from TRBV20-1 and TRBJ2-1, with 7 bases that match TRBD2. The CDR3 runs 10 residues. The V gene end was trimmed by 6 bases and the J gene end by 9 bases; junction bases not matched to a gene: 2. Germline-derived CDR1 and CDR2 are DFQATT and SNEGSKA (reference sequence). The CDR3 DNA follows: TGCAGTGCCGGGGGGAGTGAGCAGTTCTTC. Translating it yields CSAGGSEQFF.

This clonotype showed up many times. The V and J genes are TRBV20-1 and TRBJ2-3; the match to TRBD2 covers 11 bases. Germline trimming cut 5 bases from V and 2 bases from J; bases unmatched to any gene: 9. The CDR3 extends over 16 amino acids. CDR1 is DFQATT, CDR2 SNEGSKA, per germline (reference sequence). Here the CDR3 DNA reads TGCAGTGCTCACCGGACTAGCGGGCCTATCACAGATACGCAGTATTTT. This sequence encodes CSAHRTSGPITDTQYF.

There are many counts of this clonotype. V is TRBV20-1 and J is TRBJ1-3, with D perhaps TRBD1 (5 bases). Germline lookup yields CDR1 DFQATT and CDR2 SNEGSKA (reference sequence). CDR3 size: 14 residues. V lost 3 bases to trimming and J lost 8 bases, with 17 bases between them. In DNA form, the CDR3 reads TGCAGTGCTAGGTCCGGGACCCTCGATGACACCATATATTTT. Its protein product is CSARSGTLDDTIYF.

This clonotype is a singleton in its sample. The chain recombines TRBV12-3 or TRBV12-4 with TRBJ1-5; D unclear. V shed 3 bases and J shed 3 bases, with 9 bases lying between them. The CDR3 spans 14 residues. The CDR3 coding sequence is TGTGCCAGCAGTTTCGACGGGGACAATCAGCCCCAGCATTTT. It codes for CASSFDGDNQPQHF.

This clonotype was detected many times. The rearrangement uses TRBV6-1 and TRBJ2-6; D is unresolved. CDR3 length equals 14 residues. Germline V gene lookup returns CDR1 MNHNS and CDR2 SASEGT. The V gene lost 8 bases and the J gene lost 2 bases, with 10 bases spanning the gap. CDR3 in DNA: TGTGCCAGCGGTGCGGCCCCTGGGGCCAACGTCCTGACTTTC. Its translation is CASGAAPGANVLTF.

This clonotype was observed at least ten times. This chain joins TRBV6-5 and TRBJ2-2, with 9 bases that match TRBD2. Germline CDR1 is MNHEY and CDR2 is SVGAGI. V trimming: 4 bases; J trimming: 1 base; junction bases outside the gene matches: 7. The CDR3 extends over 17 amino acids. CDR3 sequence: CASSSPPSGVNTGELFF. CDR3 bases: TGTGCCAGCAGTTCGCCTCCTAGCGGGGTGAACACCGGGGAGCTGTTTTTT.

Here the CDR3 DNA reads TGTGCCAGCAGTTTAGGGGGGATCCAGCCCCAGCATTTT. Translated, it gives CASSLGGIQPQHF. This rearrangement joins TRBV12-3 or TRBV12-4 to TRBJ1-5, with D possibly TRBD1 on 5 matching bases. The CDR3 spans 13 residues. Trimming left V 1 base short and J 7 bases short, with 8 bases between.